The 18 T cell receptor beta chains reported below all come from one sample, sequenced in a study of CXCR3-negative and CXCR3-positive naive CD8 T cells. UMI-labeled 5' RACE TRB cDNA libraries were prepared from the cells. TCRdb reprocessed the 5' RACE reads; each CDR3 protein has one entry and no DNA is given. This table holds 100,000 to 150,000 distinct CDR3 sequences. Sequenced: naive CXCR3- CD8+ T cells from blood. The subset is: CD45RO-CCR7+CD27+CD95- naive CD8+ T cells lacking CXCR3 (TNR3-). All receptors derive from a human donor in good health. Some clones in this sample may be carry-over from other donors' samples.

The rearrangement links TRBV28 to TRBJ1-4; TCRdb names TRBD1, which stays unverified in the absence of DNA. The CDR3 has 16 residues. In germline, CDR1 is MDHEN, CDR2 SYDVKM. The chain's CDR3 is CASSPVWRGSNEKLFF.

The rearrangement joins TRBV4-1 to TRBJ1-2. This CDR3 comprises 15 residues. Germline values: CDR1 MGHRA, CDR2 YSYEKL. The CDR3: CASSQDERNNYGYTF.

The chain is built from TRBV11-3 and TRBJ1-1; absent DNA, TCRdb's TRBD1 call cannot be checked. CDR3 length equals 14 residues. The germline CDR1 and CDR2 sequences are SGHNT and YENEEA. The CDR3 loop reads CASSPRGRNTEAFF. Full variable domain (outside the CDR3, taken from reference TRBV11-3 and TRBJ1-1): EAGVVQSPRYKIIEKKQPVAFWCNPISGHNTLYWYLQNLGQGPELLIRYENEEAVDDSQLPKDRFSAERLKGVDSTLKIQPAELGDSAVYLCASSPRGRNTEAFFGQGTRLTVV.

The V gene is TRBV20-1, the J gene TRBJ1-5; absent DNA, TCRdb's TRBD1 call cannot be checked. Looked up from germline, CDR1 is DFQATT and CDR2 is SNEGSKA (reference sequence). The CDR3 totals 19 residues. CDR3 region: CSVRGQGVLSATGNQPQHF.

This chain uses TRBV7-8 with TRBJ1-5; TCRdb's D gene call, TRBD1, goes unchecked for lack of DNA. The CDR3 extends over 13 amino acids. Germline assignment: CDR1 SGHVS and CDR2 FQNEAQ. This CDR3 is CASSSRGPQPQHF.

J is TRBJ1-5 and V is TRBV6-2 or TRBV6-3. CDR3 size: 19 residues. Germline V lookup: CDR1 MNHEY, CDR2 SVGEGT. CDR3 residues: CASSPGPRMGLYSNQPQHF.

This chain links TRBV29-1 with TRBJ2-1; TCRdb lists TRBD2, though no DNA is available to test this call. The CDR3 covers 11 residues. Per the germline V gene, CDR1 is SQVTM and CDR2 is ANQGSEA. CDR3 loop: CSCPTVNEQFF.

The CDR3 loop is CASSSPGGELFF. J is TRBJ2-2 and V is TRBV7-9; no DNA is available, so the TRBD1 call from TCRdb remains unchecked. Germline CDR1 SEHNR, CDR2 FQNEAQ (reference sequence). The CDR3 contains 12 residues.

This chain links TRBV10-3 with TRBJ2-7. In germline, CDR1 is ENHRY, CDR2 SYGVKD. CDR3 length equals 13 residues. This CDR3 is CAISEGGLYEQYF.

This sequence joins TRBV9 and TRBJ1-1. The germline CDR1 and CDR2 sequences are SGDLS and YYNGEE. The CDR3 has 13 amino acids. CDR3 residues: CASSVSGWTEAFF.

The rearrangement joins TRBV7-9 to TRBJ2-7. Germline loops: CDR1 SEHNR, CDR2 FQNEAQ (reference sequence). The CDR3 contains 12 residues. CDR3 residues: CASSFPAYEQYF.

The CDR3 sequence is CSARDPGQGSFEQYF. The rearrangement links TRBV29-1 to TRBJ2-7; TCRdb names TRBD1, which stays unverified in the absence of DNA. This CDR3 contains 15 residues. CDR1 is SQVTM, CDR2 ANQGSEA, per germline.

This CDR3 reads CASSQESGQVIQEQYF. This chain joins TRBV4-3 and TRBJ2-7; the TRBD1 assignment by TCRdb is unverifiable without DNA. Germline V lookup: CDR1 LGHNA, CDR2 YSLEER. There are 16 residues in the CDR3.

The CDR3 sequence: CASSLEAGGGYTF. The V gene is TRBV12-3 or TRBV12-4, the J gene TRBJ1-2; there is no DNA to check the TCRdb D call of TRBD1. The CDR3 totals 13 residues.

The chain recombines TRBV3-1 with TRBJ2-6; TCRdb's D call, TRBD2, is unchecked because there is no DNA. The CDR3 is made up of 20 amino acids. CDR1 and CDR2 from the germline V gene are LGHDT and YNNKEL (reference sequence). The CDR3 is CASSQEYRTSGLPGANVLTF.

This CDR3 is CASSFSGGAIGEQFF. The chain has TRBV6-5 and TRBJ2-1; TCRdb's assignment of TRBD2 cannot be checked, as there is no DNA. This CDR3 is 15 amino acids long. Germline CDR1 is MNHEY and CDR2 is SVGAGI.

The gene calls are TRBV9 and TRBJ2-1. The germline gives CDR1 SGDLS, CDR2 YYNGEE. The length of the CDR3 is 15 residues. The CDR3 spells CASSVVQGSYNEQFF.

The chain has TRBV7-2 and TRBJ2-1. Germline CDR1 reads SGHTA; CDR2 reads FQGNSA. CDR3 length: 14 amino acids. CDR3 in amino acids: CASSFNHTYNEQFF.